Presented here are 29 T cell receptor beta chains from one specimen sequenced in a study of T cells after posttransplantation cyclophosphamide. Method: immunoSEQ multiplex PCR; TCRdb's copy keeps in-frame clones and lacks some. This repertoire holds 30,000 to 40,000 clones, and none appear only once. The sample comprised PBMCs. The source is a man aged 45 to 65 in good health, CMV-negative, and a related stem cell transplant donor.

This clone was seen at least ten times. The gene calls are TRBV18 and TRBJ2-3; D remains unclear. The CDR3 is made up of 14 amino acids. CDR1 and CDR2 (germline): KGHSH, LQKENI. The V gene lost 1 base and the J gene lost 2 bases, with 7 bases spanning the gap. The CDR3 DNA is TGTGCCAGCTCACCACGGCGGTCCACAGATACGCAGTATTTT. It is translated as CASSPRRSTDTQYF. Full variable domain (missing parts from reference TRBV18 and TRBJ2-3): NAGVMQNPRHLVRRRGQEARLRCSPMKGHSHVYWYRQLPEEGLKFMVYLQKENIIDESGMPKERFSAEFPKEGPSILRIQQVVRGDSAAYFCASSPRRSTDTQYFGPGTRLTVL.

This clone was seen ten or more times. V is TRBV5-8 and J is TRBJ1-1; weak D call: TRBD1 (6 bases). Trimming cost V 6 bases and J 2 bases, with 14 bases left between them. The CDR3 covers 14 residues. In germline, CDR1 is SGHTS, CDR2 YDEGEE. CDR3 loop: CASTPGQFNTEAFF. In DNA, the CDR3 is TGTGCCAGCACCCCAGGACAGTTTAACACTGAAGCTTTCTTT. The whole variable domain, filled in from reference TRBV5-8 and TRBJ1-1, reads EAGVTQSPTHLIKTRGQQATLRCSPISGHTSVYWYQQALGLGLQFLLWYDEGEERNRGNFPPRFSGRQFPNYSSELNVNALELEDSALYLCASTPGQFNTEAFFGQGTRLTVV.

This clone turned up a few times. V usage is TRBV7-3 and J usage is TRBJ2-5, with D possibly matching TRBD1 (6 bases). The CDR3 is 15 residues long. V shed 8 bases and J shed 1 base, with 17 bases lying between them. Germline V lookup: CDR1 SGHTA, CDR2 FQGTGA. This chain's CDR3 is CASGPRGGSQETQYF. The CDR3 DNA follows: TGTGCCAGCGGCCCACGAGGGGGATCCCAAGAGACCCAGTACTTC.

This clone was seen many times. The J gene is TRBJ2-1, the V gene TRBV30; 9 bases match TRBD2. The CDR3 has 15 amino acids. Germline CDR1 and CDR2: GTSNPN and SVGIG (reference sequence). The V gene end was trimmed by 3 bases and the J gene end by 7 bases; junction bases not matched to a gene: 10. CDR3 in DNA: TGTGCCTGGAGCCCCGGGACTAGCTCCCTAAATGAGCAGTTCTTC. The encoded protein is CAWSPGTSSLNEQFF.

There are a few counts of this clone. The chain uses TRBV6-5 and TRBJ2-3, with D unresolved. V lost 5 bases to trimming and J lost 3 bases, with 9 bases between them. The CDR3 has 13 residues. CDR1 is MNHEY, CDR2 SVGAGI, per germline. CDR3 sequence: CASSAGETDTQYF. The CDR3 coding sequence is TGTGCCAGCAGTGCCGGAGAGACAGATACGCAGTATTTT.

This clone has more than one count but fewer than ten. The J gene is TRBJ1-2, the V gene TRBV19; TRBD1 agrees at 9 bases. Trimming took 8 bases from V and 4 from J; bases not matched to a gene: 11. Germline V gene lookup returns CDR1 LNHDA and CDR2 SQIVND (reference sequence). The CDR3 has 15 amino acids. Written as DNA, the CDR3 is TGTGCCAGTGACCCGGGACAGGGCTTTGGCTATGGCTACACCTTC. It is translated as CASDPGQGFGYGYTF.

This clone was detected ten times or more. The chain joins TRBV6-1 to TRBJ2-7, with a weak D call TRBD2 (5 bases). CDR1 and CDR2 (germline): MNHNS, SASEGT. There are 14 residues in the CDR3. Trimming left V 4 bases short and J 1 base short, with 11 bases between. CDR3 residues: CASSGAGESYEQYF. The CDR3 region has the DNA TGTGCCAGCAGTGGAGCCGGGGAGTCCTACGAGCAGTACTTC.

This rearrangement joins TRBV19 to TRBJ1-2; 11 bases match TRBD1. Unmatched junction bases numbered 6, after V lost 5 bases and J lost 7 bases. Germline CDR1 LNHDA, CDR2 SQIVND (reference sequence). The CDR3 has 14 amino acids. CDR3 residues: CASSGQGAVGGYTF. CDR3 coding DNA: TGTGCCAGTAGTGGACAGGGGGCGGTAGGTGGCTACACCTTC.

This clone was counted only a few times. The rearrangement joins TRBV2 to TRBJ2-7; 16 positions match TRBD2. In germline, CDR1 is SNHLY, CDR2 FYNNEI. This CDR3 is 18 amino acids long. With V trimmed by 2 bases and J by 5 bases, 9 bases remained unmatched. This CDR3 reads CASSETGLAGGPGNEQYF. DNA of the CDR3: TGTGCCAGCAGTGAAACGGGACTAGCGGGAGGGCCGGGAAACGAGCAGTACTTC.

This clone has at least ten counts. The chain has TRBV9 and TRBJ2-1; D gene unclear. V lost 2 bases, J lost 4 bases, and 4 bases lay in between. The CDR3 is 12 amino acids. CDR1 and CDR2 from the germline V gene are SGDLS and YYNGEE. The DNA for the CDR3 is TGTGCCAGCAGCGTCGTGTACAATGAGCAGTTCTTC. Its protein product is CASSVVYNEQFF.

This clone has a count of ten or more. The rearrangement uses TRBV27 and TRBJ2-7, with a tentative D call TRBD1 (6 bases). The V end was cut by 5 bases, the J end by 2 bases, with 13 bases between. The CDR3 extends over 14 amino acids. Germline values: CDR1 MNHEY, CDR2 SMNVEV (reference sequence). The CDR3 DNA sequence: TGTGCCAGCAGTCCCAGGACAGAAACCTACGAGCAGTACTTC. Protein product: CASSPRTETYEQYF.

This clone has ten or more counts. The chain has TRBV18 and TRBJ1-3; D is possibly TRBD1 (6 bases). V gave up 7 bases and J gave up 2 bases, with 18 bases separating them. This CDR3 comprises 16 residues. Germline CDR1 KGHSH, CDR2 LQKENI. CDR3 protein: CASFSLTGTTGNTIYF. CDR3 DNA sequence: TGTGCCAGCTTTTCCTTGACAGGAACCACTGGAAACACCATATATTTT.

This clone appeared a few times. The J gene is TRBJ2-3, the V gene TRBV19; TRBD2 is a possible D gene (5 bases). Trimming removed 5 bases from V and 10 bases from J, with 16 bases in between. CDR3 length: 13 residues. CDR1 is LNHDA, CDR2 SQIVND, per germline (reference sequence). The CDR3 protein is CASSQRVEDAQYF. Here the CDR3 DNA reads TGTGCCAGTAGTCAGAGGGTGGAGGATGCGCAGTATTTT.

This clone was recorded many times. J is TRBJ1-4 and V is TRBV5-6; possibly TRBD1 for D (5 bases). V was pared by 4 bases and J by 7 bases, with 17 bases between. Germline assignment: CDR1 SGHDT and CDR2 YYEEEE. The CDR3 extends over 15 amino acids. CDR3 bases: TGTGCCAGCAGCGAACAAATGGGGCCGGGTGAAAAACTGTTTTTT. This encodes CASSEQMGPGEKLFF.

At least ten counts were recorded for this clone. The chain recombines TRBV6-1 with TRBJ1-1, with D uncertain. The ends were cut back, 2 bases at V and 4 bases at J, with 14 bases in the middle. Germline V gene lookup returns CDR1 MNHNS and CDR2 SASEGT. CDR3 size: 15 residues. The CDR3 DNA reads TGTGCCAGCAGTGAAACTTCCCGTTACGGCACTGAAGCTTTCTTT. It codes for CASSETSRYGTEAFF.

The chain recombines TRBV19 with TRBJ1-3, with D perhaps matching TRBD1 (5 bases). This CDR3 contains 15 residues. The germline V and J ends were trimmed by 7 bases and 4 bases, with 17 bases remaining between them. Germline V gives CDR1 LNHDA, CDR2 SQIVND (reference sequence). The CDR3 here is CASKTWGDSGNTIYF. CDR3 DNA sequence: TGTGCCAGTAAAACTTGGGGGGATTCCGGAAACACCATATATTTT.

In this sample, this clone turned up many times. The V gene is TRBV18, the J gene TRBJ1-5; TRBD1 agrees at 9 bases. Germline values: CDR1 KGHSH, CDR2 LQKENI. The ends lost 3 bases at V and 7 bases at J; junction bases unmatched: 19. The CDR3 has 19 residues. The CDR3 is CASSPEPGTGFQTGQPQHF. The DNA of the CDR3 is TGTGCCAGCTCACCGGAACCCGGGACAGGGTTCCAAACGGGGCAGCCCCAGCATTTT.

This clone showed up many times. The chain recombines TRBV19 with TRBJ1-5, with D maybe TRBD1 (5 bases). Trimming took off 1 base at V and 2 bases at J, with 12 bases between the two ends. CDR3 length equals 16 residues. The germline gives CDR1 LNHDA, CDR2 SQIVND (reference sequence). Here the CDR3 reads CASSIVGGRRNQPQHF. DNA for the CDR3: TGTGCCAGTAGTATAGTTGGGGGGAGACGCAATCAGCCCCAGCATTTT.

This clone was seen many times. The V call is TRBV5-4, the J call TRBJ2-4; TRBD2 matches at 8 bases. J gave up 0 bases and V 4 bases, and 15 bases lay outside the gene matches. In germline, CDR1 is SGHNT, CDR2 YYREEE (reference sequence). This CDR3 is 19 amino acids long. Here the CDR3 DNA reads TGTGCCAGCAGCCTAAGCTTTGGTAGCGGGACCCTAGCCAAAAACATTCAGTACTTC. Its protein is CASSLSFGSGTLAKNIQYF.

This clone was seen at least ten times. CDR3 bases: TGTGCCAGCAGCTTAGTCCCAGGGACATACGAGCAGTACTTC. Its protein is CASSLVPGTYEQYF. The J gene is TRBJ2-7, the V gene TRBV11-2; TRBD1 might be the D (6 bases). The CDR3 has 14 amino acids. Germline V gives CDR1 SGHAT, CDR2 FQNNGV. V was cut by 1 base and J by 4 bases, with 11 bases left in between.

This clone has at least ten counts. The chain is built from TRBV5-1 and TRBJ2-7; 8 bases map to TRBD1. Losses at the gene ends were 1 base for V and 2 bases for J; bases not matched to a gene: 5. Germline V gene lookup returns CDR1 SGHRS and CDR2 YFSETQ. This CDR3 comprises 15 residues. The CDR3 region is CASSLYGQGPYEQYF. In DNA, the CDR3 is TGCGCCAGCAGCTTGTACGGACAGGGACCCTACGAGCAGTACTTC.

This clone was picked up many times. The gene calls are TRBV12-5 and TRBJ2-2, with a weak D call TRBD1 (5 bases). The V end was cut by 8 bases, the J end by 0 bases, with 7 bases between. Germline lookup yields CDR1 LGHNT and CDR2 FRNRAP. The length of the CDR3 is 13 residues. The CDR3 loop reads CASRTPNTGELFF. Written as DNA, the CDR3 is TGTGCTAGTAGGACACCGAACACCGGGGAGCTGTTTTTT.

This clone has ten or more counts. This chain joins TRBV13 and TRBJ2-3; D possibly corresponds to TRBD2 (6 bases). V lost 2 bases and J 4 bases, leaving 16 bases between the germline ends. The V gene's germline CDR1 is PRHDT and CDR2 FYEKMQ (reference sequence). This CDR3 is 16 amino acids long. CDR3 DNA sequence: TGTGCCAGCAGCTTAAGGGACTCTTGGGGCGCAGATACGCAGTATTTT. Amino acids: CASSLRDSWGADTQYF.

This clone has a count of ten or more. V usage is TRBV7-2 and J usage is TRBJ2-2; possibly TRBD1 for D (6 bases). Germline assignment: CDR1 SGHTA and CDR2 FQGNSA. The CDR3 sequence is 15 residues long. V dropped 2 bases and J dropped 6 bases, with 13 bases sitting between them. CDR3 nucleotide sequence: TGTGCCAGCAGCTTATTTGGGGGCTATTCCGGGGAGCTGTTTTTT. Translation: CASSLFGGYSGELFF.

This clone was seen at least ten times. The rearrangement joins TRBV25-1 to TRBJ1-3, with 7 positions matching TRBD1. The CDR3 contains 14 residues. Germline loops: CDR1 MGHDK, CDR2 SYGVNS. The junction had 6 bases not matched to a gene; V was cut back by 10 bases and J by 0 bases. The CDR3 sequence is CATRDSLSGNTIYF. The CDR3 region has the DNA TGTGCCACCCGGGACAGCCTCTCTGGAAACACCATATATTTT. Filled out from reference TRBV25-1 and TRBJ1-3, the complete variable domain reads EADIYQTPRYLVIGTGKKITLECSQTMGHDKMYWYQQDPGMELHLIHYSYGVNSTEKGDLSSESTVSRIRTEHFPLTLESARPSHTSQYLCATRDSLSGNTIYFGEGSWLTVV.

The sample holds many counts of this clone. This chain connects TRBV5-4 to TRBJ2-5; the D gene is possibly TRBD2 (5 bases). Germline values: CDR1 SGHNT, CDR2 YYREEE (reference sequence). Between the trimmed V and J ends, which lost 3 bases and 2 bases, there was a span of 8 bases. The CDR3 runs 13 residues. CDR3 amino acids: CASSSGFQETQYF. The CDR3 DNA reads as TGTGCCAGCAGCTCGGGATTTCAAGAGACCCAGTACTTC.

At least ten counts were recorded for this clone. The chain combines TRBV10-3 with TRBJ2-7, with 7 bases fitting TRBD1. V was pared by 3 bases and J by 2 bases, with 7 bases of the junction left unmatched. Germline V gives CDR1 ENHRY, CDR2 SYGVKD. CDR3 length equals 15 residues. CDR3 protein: CAISDYGTATYEQYF. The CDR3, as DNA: TGTGCCATCAGTGACTACGGGACAGCTACCTACGAGCAGTACTTC.

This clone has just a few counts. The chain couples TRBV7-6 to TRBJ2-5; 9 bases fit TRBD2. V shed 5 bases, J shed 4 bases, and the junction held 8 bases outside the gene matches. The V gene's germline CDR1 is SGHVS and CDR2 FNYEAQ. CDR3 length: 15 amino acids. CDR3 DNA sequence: TGTGCCAGCAGCCCAGGCGCTAGCGGGGTAGAGACCCAGTACTTC. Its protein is CASSPGASGVETQYF.

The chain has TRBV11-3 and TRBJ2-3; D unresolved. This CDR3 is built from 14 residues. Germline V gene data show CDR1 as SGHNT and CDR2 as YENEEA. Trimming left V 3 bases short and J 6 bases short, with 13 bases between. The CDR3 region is CASSFSNAADTQYF. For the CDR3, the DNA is TGTGCCAGCAGCTTCTCAAATGCGGCCGATACGCAGTATTTT.